These T cell receptor beta chains were read from a single sample in a study of blood T cell repertoires in COVID-19. Here immunoSEQ multiplex PCR was the method, and the copy in TCRdb shows in-frame clones only, minus some. The data hold over 95,000 clones, with more than 80% observed a single time. Sequenced: peripheral blood. These receptor sequences come from a human donor in a cohort sampled during active COVID-19. The CDR3 runs from the conserved cysteine through the conserved F or W. Each record gives: clone size, D gene, V gene, J gene, CDR3 DNA, CDR3 protein. A D gene is named only where the DNA matches it firmly. Some rows mark clone size as missing; the rest say once, few, many or name a class of expanded clone.

NA	TRBD2	TRBV10-1	TRBJ2-1	TGCGCTACCATGGGAAGCGGGGGGGCGGGCAATGAGCAGTTCTTC	CATMGSGGAGNEQFF
NA	TRBD1	TRBV6-5	TRBJ1-3	TGTGCCAGCAGCGCAGGGGGCTCTGGAAACACCATATATTTT	CASSAGGSGNTIYF
NA	TRBD2	TRBV19	TRBJ2-1	TGTGCCAGTAGTATCTTAGCGGGCTTCAATGAGCAGTTCTTC	CASSILAGFNEQFF
NA	NA	TRBV18	TRBJ1-3	TGTGCCAGCTCACCACCGGGCAGGGATGGAAACACCATATATTTT	CASSPPGRDGNTIYF
NA	NA	TRBV19	TRBJ1-1	TGTGCCACAACGAGGGGCGGGAGCACTGAAGCTTTCTTT	CATTRGGSTEAFF
NA	TRBD2	TRBV19	TRBJ2-5	TGTGCCAGTAGCCGGACTAGCGGCCAAGAGACCCAGTACTTC	CASSRTSGQETQYF
NA	NA	TRBV30	TRBJ1-6	TGTGCCTGGAGAACCCTCTCAGGGCTATTCCGTAATTCACCCCTCCACTTT	CAWRTLSGLFRNSPLHF
NA	NA	TRBV7-2	TRBJ1-3	TGTGCCAGCAGCCGCAATTTAGGGGGTGGAAACACCATATATTTT	CASSRNLGGGNTIYF
NA	TRBD1	TRBV12-3/TRBV12-4	TRBJ1-2	TGTGCCAGCAGCTTAGGACAGGGAGCTGGCTACACCTTC	CASSLGQGAGYTF
NA	TRBD2	TRBV6-5	TRBJ2-3	TGTGCCAGCAGTAAGACTAGCCTGGATACGCAGTATTTT	CASSKTSLDTQYF
NA	NA	TRBV10-2	TRBJ2-7	TGCGCCAGCAGTGACCCCGGTGGGGGGAGGTCCTACGAGCAGTACTTC	CASSDPGGGRSYEQYF
NA	NA	TRBV4-3	TRBJ2-7	TGCGCCAGCAGCCAAGATAGGACAGACCTGGCCTACGAGCAGTACTTC	CASSQDRTDLAYEQYF
NA	NA	TRBV21-1	TRBJ2-5	TGTGCCAGCAGCACCGGACAGCGGGAGACCCAGTACTTC	CASSTGQRETQYF
once	NA	TRBV18	TRBJ1-1	TGTGCCAGCTCACCTGCGATGAACACTGAAGCTTTCTTT	CASSPAMNTEAFF
NA	NA	TRBV19	TRBJ2-1	TGTGCCAGCCGCCTAGACTATCCGTCCTACAATGAGCAGTTCTTC	CASRLDYPSYNEQFF
NA	TRBD1	TRBV6-5	TRBJ1-1	TGTGCCAGCCGCAGGGGGGTTGAAGCTTTCTTT	CASRRGVEAFF
NA	NA	TRBV2	TRBJ1-1	TGTGCCAGCAGTGAAGACAGGGTGAACACTGAAGCTTTCTTT	CASSEDRVNTEAFF
once	TRBD1	TRBV18	TRBJ1-1	TGTGCCAGCTCACCACCGGGGGACAGGCATGAAGCTTTCTTT	CASSPPGDRHEAFF
NA	NA	TRBV30	TRBJ2-7	TGTGCCTGGAGTGTGACCAGCGAGGGCGAGCAGTACTTC	CAWSVTSEGEQYF
NA	NA	TRBV6-5	TRBJ1-1	TGTGCCAGCAGCTACCAACACAGCTCGAACACTGAAGCTTTCTTT	CASSYQHSSNTEAFF
few	TRBD1	TRBV7-9	TRBJ2-7	TGTGCCAGCACCACAACCCGGGACAGGGCGATAGAGCAGTACTTC	CASTTTRDRAIEQYF
NA	NA	TRBV19	TRBJ2-7	TGTGCCAGTAGTGGATTTCACCGGGACACCCAACTCTACGAGCAGTACTTC	CASSGFHRDTQLYEQYF
NA	NA	TRBV2	TRBJ1-4	TGTGCCAGCAACACAGGGATGACTAATGAAAAACTGTTTTTT	CASNTGMTNEKLFF
NA	TRBD1	TRBV28	TRBJ1-2	TGTGCCAGCAGGTTCGGACAGGGCCTCATCGGGGGCTACACCTTC	CASRFGQGLIGGYTF
NA	NA	TRBV13	TRBJ2-5	TGTGCCAGCAGCGTCTTCCAAGTGGGAGGGGGATCGGGAGAGACCCAGTACTTC	CASSVFQVGGGSGETQYF
NA	NA	TRBV10-3	TRBJ1-3	TGTGCCATCAGTGACAGGGCCGTCTCTGGAAACACCATATATTTT	CAISDRAVSGNTIYF
NA	TRBD2	TRBV3-1/TRBV3-2	TRBJ2-1	TGTGCCAGCAGCAGTAGCGGGGGATCCTACAATGAGCAGTTCTTC	CASSSSGGSYNEQFF
NA	NA	TRBV9	TRBJ2-5	TGTGCCAGCAGTGGCGGGGGCGCCCAAGAGACCCAGTACTTC	CASSGGGAQETQYF
NA	TRBD2	TRBV11-3	TRBJ2-7	TGTGCCAGCAGCCGCGCTATAAGTGGGACTAGCGGGGGTCTGCAGTACTTC	CASSRAISGTSGGLQYF
NA	NA	TRBV4-3	TRBJ2-7	TGCGCCAGCAGCCAAGATTCAACTAGCTTCAGCGAGCAGTACTTC	CASSQDSTSFSEQYF
once	TRBD1	TRBV7-8	TRBJ1-6	TGTGCCAGCAGCTTAGTCACAACAGGGGGTAGAAATTCACCCCTCCACTTT	CASSLVTTGGRNSPLHF
NA	NA	TRBV5-4	TRBJ2-3	TGTGCCAGCAGCTTGTCCGGACACAAGAGCACAGATACGCAGTATTTT	CASSLSGHKSTDTQYF
NA	TRBD2	TRBV18	TRBJ2-7	TGTGCCAGCTCACCGAGGACTAGCGGGAACTCCTACGAGCAGTACTTC	CASSPRTSGNSYEQYF
NA	TRBD1	TRBV4-1	TRBJ1-4	TGCGCCAGCCGCCCAGCTTGGCAGGGGGCTTTCGTGGTTGAAAAACTGTTTTTT	CASRPAWQGAFVVEKLFF
NA	TRBD1	TRBV7-9	TRBJ1-4	TGTGCCAGCAGCTTAGCCAGGGGGCAGGTTAATGAAAAACTGTTTTTT	CASSLARGQVNEKLFF
NA	NA	TRBV24-1	TRBJ1-5	TGTGCCACCAGTGATCAGGCGGCAGGGAATCAGCCCCAGCATTTT	CATSDQAAGNQPQHF
NA	NA	TRBV27	TRBJ2-6	TGTGCCAGCACCCTAACAGGAACCGGGGCCAACGTCCTGACTTTC	CASTLTGTGANVLTF
NA	NA	TRBV12-3/TRBV12-4	TRBJ2-1	TGTGCCAGCAGTGTCCCTAGGGGGGAGCAGTTCTTC	CASSVPRGEQFF
NA	NA	TRBV6-6	TRBJ1-3	TGTGCCAGCAGTCACCCCCCCGGGGGGCCTGGAAACACCATATATTTT	CASSHPPGGPGNTIYF
few	TRBD1	TRBV6-5	TRBJ1-5	TGTGCCAGCAGACCGACAGGGGATAGCAATCAGCCCCAGCATTTT	CASRPTGDSNQPQHF
NA	NA	TRBV25-1	TRBJ2-7	TGTGCCAGCAGTGAAGGGCAGGGGCGTATCTACGAGCAGTACTTC	CASSEGQGRIYEQYF
NA	TRBD1	TRBV11-3	TRBJ2-2	TGTGCCAGCAGCCCGTGGACAGGGCGGACCGGGGAGCTGTTTTTT	CASSPWTGRTGELFF
few	NA	TRBV2	TRBJ1-2	TGTGCCAGCAGCCGCCTCGACAGTAACTATGGCTACACCTTC	CASSRLDSNYGYTF
NA	NA	TRBV27	TRBJ1-2	TGTGCCAGCAGCGAGGGTTTCTCTGGCTACACCTTC	CASSEGFSGYTF
NA	NA	TRBV3-1/TRBV3-2	TRBJ2-7	TGTGCCAGCAGCCATCCCTGTACGGAGAGGTACTTC	CASSHPCTERYF
NA	TRBD1	TRBV11-3	TRBJ1-3	TGTGCCAGCAGCGTAACCGGGACAGCTGGAAACACCATATATTTT	CASSVTGTAGNTIYF
once	NA	TRBV7-6	TRBJ2-3	TGTGCCAGCAGCTTAGTACAGAATTTCACAGATACGCAGTATTTT	CASSLVQNFTDTQYF
once	TRBD1	TRBV6-6	TRBJ1-2	TGTGCCAGCAGCCACAGGGGGCAAGTGAATGGCTACACCTTC	CASSHRGQVNGYTF
NA	TRBD1	TRBV19	TRBJ2-1	TGTGCCAGTAGTATACGGGGGACAGGGGGCCGGAATGAGCAGTTCTTC	CASSIRGTGGRNEQFF
NA	NA	TRBV28	TRBJ2-2	TGTGCCAGCAGCTCATTGTGGGCAGGTCGCGACGTGCACACCGGGGAGCTGTTTTTT	CASSSLWAGRDVHTGELFF
NA	TRBD1	TRBV6-2/TRBV6-3	TRBJ1-2	TGTGCCAGCAGTACCCCGGACAGGACTAAGGTTGTAGTCTATGGCTACACCTTC	CASSTPDRTKVVVYGYTF
NA	TRBD2	TRBV3-1/TRBV3-2	TRBJ2-1	TGTGCCAGCAGCCACCCACGGGGGGGGCTAGCGGGGTTAAATGAGCAGTTCTTC	CASSHPRGGLAGLNEQFF
NA	NA	TRBV5-1	TRBJ2-4	TGCGCCAGCAGCCCGGAGGGCCTCAAAAACATTCAGTACTTC	CASSPEGLKNIQYF
NA	NA	TRBV20-1	TRBJ1-1	TGCAGTGCTAGTTCCGTTGAAAACACCCACACTGAAGCTTTCTTT	CSASSVENTHTEAFF
NA	NA	TRBV29-1	TRBJ2-7	TGCAGCGCCTCCCTCCTGGAGTACGAGCAGTACTTC	CSASLLEYEQYF
NA	NA	TRBV27	TRBJ1-4	TGTGCCAGCAGTTCTCGACAGAGAAGGAATGAAAAACTGTTTTTT	CASSSRQRRNEKLFF
NA	TRBD2	TRBV19	TRBJ2-5	TGTGCCAGTAGTCGCGGGGGGGCGGGTGAGACCCAGTACTTC	CASSRGGAGETQYF
NA	NA	TRBV20-1	TRBJ2-7	TGCAGTGCTAGTCAGGGGAACTACGAGCAGTACTTC	CSASQGNYEQYF
NA	NA	TRBV7-8	TRBJ1-1	TGTGCCAGCAGCTTAGCTGGGGCTAACACTGAAGCTTTCTTT	CASSLAGANTEAFF
NA	NA	TRBV12-3/TRBV12-4	TRBJ2-7	TGTGCCAGCAGCCCAGACAGAACCTACGAGCAGTACTTC	CASSPDRTYEQYF